The present T cell receptor (beta chain) was sequenced within a study of brain T cells in children with intractable seizures. Sequencing was performed with immunoSEQ multiplex PCR; in TCRdb, only in-frame clones are kept and a portion is missing. The data show 300,000 to 400,000 clones, nearly 95% seen once. This CDR3 is 16 amino acids long. V was clipped by 6 bases and J by 1 base; unmatched bases: 8. Looked up from germline, CDR1 is LNHDA and CDR2 is SQIVND (reference sequence). Time point: blood from clinic visit 5 months post-surgery; TSC patient then seizure free. Surgery cases with the highest brain T cell transcript signatures were chosen for sequencing.

The sequencing used peripheral blood, collected around 5 months after surgery. This chain uses TRBV19 with TRBJ2-2; 7 bases are a match to TRBD1. This TCR was sampled from a boy in the first two years of life with tuberous sclerosis and intractable seizures. The CDR3 DNA sequence: TGTGCCAGTAGGCCTCCGGGACAGAGGAACACCGGGGAGCTGTTTTTT. Amino acids: CASRPPGQRNTGELFF. Looking up the rest from reference TRBV19 and TRBJ2-2 gives the full variable domain: DGGITQSPKYLFRKEGQNVTLSCEQNLNHDAMYWYRQDPGQGLRLIYYSQIVNDFQKGDIAEGYSVSREKKESFPLTVTSAQKNPTAFYLCASRPPGQRNTGELFFGEGSRLTVL.